This is a list of T cell receptor beta chains from one sample in a study of sequential checkpoint blockade in melanoma. Profiling relied on immunoSEQ multiplex PCR, and the TCRdb table lists in-frame clones only, not all of them. The repertoire holds 4,000 to 5,500 clones, around a third seen once, with 8.5% to 14% in the top ten. The source material was tumor tissue (inferred from file names), sampled from a patient given nivolumab and ipilimumab in sequence. The origin of the receptors is a human donor with melanoma. CDR3s include the opening cysteine and the closing phenylalanine or tryptophan. Each record gives: V gene, clone size, J gene, D gene, CDR3 DNA, CDR3 protein. The D gene is left open where the match is weak. Only some rows state a clone size, as once, few, many or a class for expanded clones.

v_call: TRBV5-1; clone_size: NA; j_call: TRBJ2-7; d_call: TRBD1; cdr3_nt: TGCGCCAGCAGTAAGATGACAGGGCCCTCCTACGAGCAGTACTTC; cdr3_aa: CASSKMTGPSYEQYF
v_call: TRBV30; clone_size: NA; j_call: TRBJ1-2; d_call: NA; cdr3_nt: TGTGCCTGGAGTACCCCAGGGCAGAAACACCATGGCTACACCTTC; cdr3_aa: CAWSTPGQKHHGYTF
v_call: TRBV18; clone_size: NA; j_call: TRBJ1-6; d_call: NA; cdr3_nt: TGTGCCAGCTCACCTTTCGACAGCTCCTATAATTCACCCCTCCACTTT; cdr3_aa: CASSPFDSSYNSPLHF
v_call: TRBV5-1; clone_size: NA; j_call: TRBJ1-1; d_call: NA; cdr3_nt: TGCGCCAGCAGCCAAAGAAGCTCGAACACTGAAGCTTTCTTT; cdr3_aa: CASSQRSSNTEAFF
v_call: TRBV6-8; clone_size: NA; j_call: TRBJ2-7; d_call: NA; cdr3_nt: TGTGCCAGCAGTGACTTGAGACCCCTGCTTTTGGACAGTCGATACTACGAGCAGTACTTC; cdr3_aa: CASSDLRPLLLDSRYYEQYF
v_call: TRBV15; clone_size: NA; j_call: TRBJ2-5; d_call: TRBD1; cdr3_nt: TGTGCCACCAGCAGACCCCCCCCCGAGGGCCCTCCACAGGGGGAGACCCAGTACTTC; cdr3_aa: CATSRPPPEGPPQGETQYF
v_call: TRBV6-8; clone_size: medium-sized; j_call: TRBJ1-6; d_call: NA; cdr3_nt: TGTGCCGTCCAGACAGACTATAATTCACCCCTCCACTTT; cdr3_aa: CAVQTDYNSPLHF
v_call: TRBV16; clone_size: NA; j_call: TRBJ1-2; d_call: NA; cdr3_nt: TGTGCCAGCAGCCAATCTGAGGGACGTAGGTATGGCTACACCTTC; cdr3_aa: CASSQSEGRRYGYTF
v_call: TRBV7-6; clone_size: NA; j_call: TRBJ2-3; d_call: TRBD2; cdr3_nt: TGTGCCAGCAGCTTAGGTAGCCAGCGGGAGCAAGATACGCAGTATTTT; cdr3_aa: CASSLGSQREQDTQYF
v_call: TRBV11-3; clone_size: many; j_call: TRBJ2-7; d_call: TRBD2; cdr3_nt: TGTGCCAGCAGCTTACGGGGGGGGCCCCCCTACGAGCAGTACTTC; cdr3_aa: CASSLRGGPPYEQYF
v_call: TRBV6-8; clone_size: few; j_call: TRBJ2-5; d_call: TRBD1; cdr3_nt: TGTGCCAGCAGTTACACCCAGGACAGGGAAGAGGAAGGGACCCAGTACTTC; cdr3_aa: CASSYTQDREEEGTQYF
v_call: TRBV27; clone_size: few; j_call: TRBJ2-1; d_call: NA; cdr3_nt: TGTGCCAGCAGTTTACCGGACAGTTACAATGAGCAGTTCTTC; cdr3_aa: CASSLPDSYNEQFF
v_call: TRBV5-1; clone_size: NA; j_call: TRBJ2-7; d_call: NA; cdr3_nt: TGCGCCAGCAGCTTGGCGGGCGGCTCCTACGAGCAGTACTTC; cdr3_aa: CASSLAGGSYEQYF